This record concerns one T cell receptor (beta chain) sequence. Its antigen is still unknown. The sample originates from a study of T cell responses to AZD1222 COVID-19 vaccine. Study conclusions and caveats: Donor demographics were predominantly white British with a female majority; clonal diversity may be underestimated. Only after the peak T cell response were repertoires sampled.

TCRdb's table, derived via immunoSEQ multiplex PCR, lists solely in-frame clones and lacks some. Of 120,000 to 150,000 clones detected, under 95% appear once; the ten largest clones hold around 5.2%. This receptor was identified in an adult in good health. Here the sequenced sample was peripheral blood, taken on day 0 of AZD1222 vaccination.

CDR3 sequence reads: CAISEYGNTIYF. Written as DNA, the CDR3 is TGTGCCATCAGTGAGTATGGAAACACCATATATTTT. This chain links TRBV10-3 with TRBJ1-3; D is undetermined. Germline values: CDR1 ENHRY, CDR2 SYGVKD. This CDR3 has 12 amino acids. Trimming shortened V by 1 base and J by 3 bases, and 1 base separated the two germline ends.